This is a list of T cell receptor beta chains from one sample in a study of T-cell reconstitution after alpha-beta-depleted transplantation in children. TCRdb fed the PCR reads into MiXCR, producing one record per CDR3 protein. The sample contains some 200,000 distinct CDR3 sequences, roughly 15% of which appear only once. The starting material was PBMCs from the stem cell graft donor, obtained from the stem cell graft. The receptors come from a human donor who donated a stem cell graft to a child with acute lymphoblastic leukemia. CDR3s include the opening cysteine and the closing phenylalanine or tryptophan. A D gene is named only where the DNA matches it firmly. Rows may omit the clone size; those that give it use once, few, many or a size class.

j_gene: TRBJ2-7; d_gene: TRBD2; abundance: many; v_gene: TRBV5-1; CDR3nt: TGCGCCAGCAGCTCGGGGGAGGGCTACGAGCAGTACTTC; CDR3aa: CASSSGEGYEQYF
j_gene: TRBJ1-1; d_gene: NA; abundance: many; v_gene: TRBV6-1; CDR3nt: TGTGCCAGCAGATCGACCAGGGAGGGTGAAGCTTTCTTT; CDR3aa: CASRSTREGEAFF
j_gene: TRBJ1-5; d_gene: NA; abundance: many; v_gene: TRBV4-1; CDR3nt: TGCGCCAGCAGCCAAACAGGGCAAGGACAGCCCCAGCATTTT; CDR3aa: CASSQTGQGQPQHF
j_gene: TRBJ2-3; d_gene: NA; abundance: NA; v_gene: TRBV25-1; CDR3nt: TGTGCCAGCAGTGAATCTGGCACAGATACGCAGTATTTT; CDR3aa: CASSESGTDTQYF
j_gene: TRBJ2-2; d_gene: NA; abundance: many; v_gene: TRBV5-1; CDR3nt: TGCGCCAGCAGCTTTAACAGGAACACCGGGGAGCTGTTTTTT; CDR3aa: CASSFNRNTGELFF
j_gene: TRBJ2-7; d_gene: NA; abundance: many; v_gene: TRBV10-3; CDR3nt: TGTGCCATCAGTGATCAAGACGTCGGCTACGAGCAGTACTTC; CDR3aa: CAISDQDVGYEQYF
j_gene: TRBJ2-5; d_gene: NA; abundance: many; v_gene: TRBV6-2/TRBV6-3; CDR3nt: TGTGCCAGCAGCATAGGAAAGGTCGGACAAGAGACCCAGTACTTC; CDR3aa: CASSIGKVGQETQYF
j_gene: TRBJ2-5; d_gene: NA; abundance: many; v_gene: TRBV12-3/TRBV12-4; CDR3nt: TGTGCCAGCAGAGATGCGGTTTTCACGACCCAGTACTTC; CDR3aa: CASRDAVFTTQYF
j_gene: TRBJ1-1; d_gene: TRBD1; abundance: NA; v_gene: TRBV3-1; CDR3nt: TGTGCCAGCAGCCCCCAGACAGGGGCCACTGAAGCTTTCTTT; CDR3aa: CASSPQTGATEAFF
j_gene: TRBJ2-1; d_gene: TRBD2; abundance: NA; v_gene: TRBV2; CDR3nt: TGTGCCAGCAGTGGGACTAGCGGGACCTCTACAAGTGAGCAGTTCTTC; CDR3aa: CASSGTSGTSTSEQFF
j_gene: TRBJ2-7; d_gene: TRBD2; abundance: many; v_gene: TRBV5-1; CDR3nt: TGCGCCAGCAGCTTGGTACGGACTAGTGACTCCTTCCACGAGCAGTACTTC; CDR3aa: CASSLVRTSDSFHEQYF
j_gene: TRBJ1-5; d_gene: TRBD1; abundance: many; v_gene: TRBV7-8; CDR3nt: TGTGCCAGCAGCCGCGGGACAGGGATGTATAGCAATCAGCCCCAGCATTTT; CDR3aa: CASSRGTGMYSNQPQHF
j_gene: TRBJ1-4; d_gene: NA; abundance: many; v_gene: TRBV11-2; CDR3nt: TGTGCCAGCAGCTGGGAGGGTGTCGCGGGAAAACTGTTTTTT; CDR3aa: CASSWEGVAGKLFF
j_gene: TRBJ1-1; d_gene: NA; abundance: many; v_gene: TRBV7-8; CDR3nt: TGTGCCAGCAGTTCGACAGTGAACACTGAAGCTTTCTTT; CDR3aa: CASSSTVNTEAFF
j_gene: TRBJ2-5; d_gene: TRBD2; abundance: many; v_gene: TRBV12-3/TRBV12-4; CDR3nt: TGTGCCAGCAGTCTGACTAGCGGGAGGGTGGAGACCCAGTACTTC; CDR3aa: CASSLTSGRVETQYF
j_gene: TRBJ2-5; d_gene: NA; abundance: many; v_gene: TRBV4-1; CDR3nt: TGCGCCAGCAGCCAAGTGGCTCGAACCGGGGCCCAGTACTTC; CDR3aa: CASSQVARTGAQYF
j_gene: TRBJ2-5; d_gene: TRBD2; abundance: NA; v_gene: TRBV5-1; CDR3nt: TGCGCCACCACCCGTAGCGGGAAACGCGAGACCCAGTACTTC; CDR3aa: CATTRSGKRETQYF
j_gene: TRBJ2-5; d_gene: NA; abundance: NA; v_gene: TRBV5-4; CDR3nt: TGTGCCAGCAGCTTTGAGGCGGACAAACAAGAGACCCAGTACTTC; CDR3aa: CASSFEADKQETQYF
j_gene: TRBJ2-5; d_gene: TRBD2; abundance: NA; v_gene: TRBV5-1; CDR3nt: TGCGCCAGCAGCTTGGGAGGGACTACAAAAGAGACCCAGTACTTC; CDR3aa: CASSLGGTTKETQYF
j_gene: TRBJ2-7; d_gene: TRBD2; abundance: NA; v_gene: TRBV24-1; CDR3nt: TGTGCCACCAGTGATTTCCGGCTAGCGGGAGAGTTCCTTATACTACTCTCCTACGAGCAGTACTTC; CDR3aa: CATSDFRLAGEFLILLSYEQYF
j_gene: TRBJ1-1; d_gene: TRBD1; abundance: many; v_gene: TRBV20-1; CDR3nt: TGCAGTGCTGGCAGACAGGGGGCAAACACTGAAGCTTTCTTT; CDR3aa: CSAGRQGANTEAFF
j_gene: TRBJ2-4; d_gene: TRBD2; abundance: many; v_gene: TRBV20-1; CDR3nt: TGCAGTGCTAGAGCTAGCGGGAGGCGGGACATTCAGTACTTC; CDR3aa: CSARASGRRDIQYF
j_gene: TRBJ2-3; d_gene: NA; abundance: few; v_gene: TRBV12-3/TRBV12-4; CDR3nt: TGTGCCAGCAGCTCCCAGAACGGGATGGATACGCAGTATTTT; CDR3aa: CASSSQNGMDTQYF
j_gene: TRBJ2-2; d_gene: TRBD1; abundance: NA; v_gene: TRBV7-8; CDR3nt: TGTGCCAGCAGCCGATACGGACAGGGTCTGAACACCGGGGAGCTGTTTTTT; CDR3aa: CASSRYGQGLNTGELFF
j_gene: TRBJ2-1; d_gene: TRBD1; abundance: many; v_gene: TRBV12-3/TRBV12-4; CDR3nt: TGTGCCAGCAGAACCCGGGACAGGGAATGGGATGAGCAGTTCTTC; CDR3aa: CASRTRDREWDEQFF
j_gene: TRBJ2-5; d_gene: NA; abundance: many; v_gene: TRBV10-3; CDR3nt: TGTGCCATCAGTCTGGAGGGAGAAGAGACCCAGTACTTC; CDR3aa: CAISLEGEETQYF
j_gene: TRBJ2-7; d_gene: TRBD1; abundance: few; v_gene: TRBV5-1; CDR3nt: TGCGCCAGCAGCGTCGGGACAGGGACGAACGAGCAGTACTTC; CDR3aa: CASSVGTGTNEQYF
j_gene: TRBJ2-3; d_gene: NA; abundance: many; v_gene: TRBV9; CDR3nt: TGTGCCAGCAGCGGGGACTCCACAGATACGCAGTATTTT; CDR3aa: CASSGDSTDTQYF
j_gene: TRBJ2-7; d_gene: TRBD1; abundance: few; v_gene: TRBV7-9; CDR3nt: TGTGCCAGCAGCTTACCGGGACAGGGCTACGAGCAGTACTTC; CDR3aa: CASSLPGQGYEQYF
j_gene: TRBJ2-5; d_gene: NA; abundance: many; v_gene: TRBV7-2; CDR3nt: TGTGCCAGCAGCAAGGCTCAGCAAGAGACCCAGTACTTC; CDR3aa: CASSKAQQETQYF
j_gene: TRBJ2-7; d_gene: NA; abundance: many; v_gene: TRBV20-1; CDR3nt: TGCAGTGCTGGGACTCGCTACTACGAGCAGTACTTC; CDR3aa: CSAGTRYYEQYF
j_gene: TRBJ2-1; d_gene: NA; abundance: many; v_gene: TRBV11-2; CDR3nt: TGTGCCAGCAGCTTAGAGCGACAGAGCAATGAGCAGTTCTTC; CDR3aa: CASSLERQSNEQFF
j_gene: TRBJ1-2; d_gene: TRBD1; abundance: few; v_gene: TRBV5-5; CDR3nt: TGTGCCAGCAGCTTGGAGGACAGGCGACTCACCCCCTATGGCTACACCTTC; CDR3aa: CASSLEDRRLTPYGYTF
j_gene: TRBJ1-5; d_gene: NA; abundance: NA; v_gene: TRBV12-3/TRBV12-4; CDR3nt: TGTGCCAGCAGAAACACCCTTCTTCCACAGCCCCAGCATTTT; CDR3aa: CASRNTLLPQPQHF
j_gene: TRBJ2-2; d_gene: NA; abundance: once; v_gene: TRBV30; CDR3nt: TGTGCCTGGTCGGGAGAGGTCGGGGAGCTGTTTTTT; CDR3aa: CAWSGEVGELFF
j_gene: TRBJ2-1; d_gene: TRBD2; abundance: many; v_gene: TRBV3-1; CDR3nt: TGTGCCAGCAGCCGAGATTTGGCGGGAGCTTCCTACAATGAGCAGTTCTTC; CDR3aa: CASSRDLAGASYNEQFF
j_gene: TRBJ2-1; d_gene: NA; abundance: few; v_gene: TRBV29-1; CDR3nt: TGCGGTCCACCGCGACAGCAGTTCTTC; CDR3aa: CGPPRQQFF
j_gene: TRBJ2-1; d_gene: NA; abundance: many; v_gene: TRBV27; CDR3nt: TGTGCCAGCAGACTTCGGGACTACAATGAGCAGTTCTTC; CDR3aa: CASRLRDYNEQFF
j_gene: TRBJ2-1; d_gene: NA; abundance: many; v_gene: TRBV5-5; CDR3nt: TGTGCCAGCAGCCGCGGGACTGGATACAATGAGCAGTTCTTC; CDR3aa: CASSRGTGYNEQFF
j_gene: TRBJ2-1; d_gene: NA; abundance: many; v_gene: TRBV27; CDR3nt: TGTGCCAGCAGTTTATTATCCCCTGTGGGGCGGGCCAAATACAATGAGCAGTTCTTC; CDR3aa: CASSLLSPVGRAKYNEQFF
j_gene: TRBJ2-3; d_gene: NA; abundance: NA; v_gene: TRBV7-9; CDR3nt: TGTGCCAGCAGCTTAGCGGGGCAGGTCACAGATACGCAGTATTTT; CDR3aa: CASSLAGQVTDTQYF
j_gene: TRBJ1-2; d_gene: NA; abundance: NA; v_gene: TRBV12-3/TRBV12-4; CDR3nt: TGTGCCAGCAGTTACGCCAGGGGATATGGCTACACCTTC; CDR3aa: CASSYARGYGYTF
j_gene: TRBJ1-2; d_gene: NA; abundance: many; v_gene: TRBV11-3; CDR3nt: TGTGCCAGCAGCAAGGACAGCCATACGTCCACCTTC; CDR3aa: CASSKDSHTSTF
j_gene: TRBJ2-7; d_gene: TRBD1; abundance: few; v_gene: TRBV5-6; CDR3nt: TGTGCCAGCAGCCTGGCAGGGGACAGGGGCTCCTACGAGCAGTACTTC; CDR3aa: CASSLAGDRGSYEQYF